Below, 6 T cell receptor beta chains from the same sample are listed, as sequenced in a study of spatial heterogeneity in lung cancer. TCRdb reanalysed the 5' RACE reads using MiXCR and keeps one entry per CDR3 protein. The repertoire holds roughly 5,000 distinct CDR3 sequences, with roughly 28% as singletons. Study conclusions and caveats: Tracking of tumor mutation counts was seen in expanded intratumoral alpha and beta TCR counts.

Time point reported: sample taken at primary tumor resection. Their antigens remain unidentified. Source: lung tumor tissue, taken at surgery. The receptors shown here come from a male donor with early-stage non-small cell lung cancer.

This clonotype is medium-sized. The chain is built from TRBV23-1 and TRBJ1-4, with no clear D. TRBV23-1 is marked as an open reading frame, function uncertain. Trimming removed 0 bases from V and 0 bases from J, with 14 bases in between. CDR3 length equals 18 residues. The CDR3 loop reads CASSQSFAVNSTNEKLFF. Written as DNA, the CDR3 is TGCGCCAGCAGTCAATCTTTCGCCGTGAACTCAACTAATGAAAAACTGTTTTTT.

The rearrangement links TRBV3-1 to TRBJ2-1; D perhaps matches TRBD2 (5 bases). This CDR3 is 15 amino acids long. V was clipped by 1 base and J by 1 base, with 8 bases between them. The germline gives CDR1 LGHDT, CDR2 YNNKEL (reference sequence). CDR3 nucleotides: TGTGCCAGCAGCCAAGCGGGGTGGTCCTACAATGAGCAGTTCTTC. Translation gives CASSQAGWSYNEQFF.

Sample share makes this clonotype medium-sized. In DNA, the CDR3 is TGCGCCAGCAGCCAAGATCTAGGGACAGTATACAATGAGCAGTTCTTC. Translation gives CASSQDLGTVYNEQFF. The chain is built from TRBV4-3 and TRBJ2-1; 7 bases align to TRBD1. Trimming at V came to 0 bases and at J to 4 bases, leaving 6 bases not matched to a gene. The CDR3 is made up of 16 amino acids. Germline V gene sequence: CDR1 LGHNA, CDR2 YSLEER.

This clonotype was found a few times. The rearrangement links TRBV13 to TRBJ2-5; D is ambiguous. CDR1 and CDR2 (germline): PRHDT, FYEKMQ (reference sequence). V lost 1 base and J 5 bases, leaving 5 bases between the germline ends. The CDR3 sequence is 12 residues long. For the CDR3, the DNA is TGTGCCAGCAGCTTAGTTGGTGAGACCCAGTACTTC. Its protein product is CASSLVGETQYF. The full variable domain, completed using reference TRBV13 and TRBJ2-5, is AAGVIQSPRHLIKEKRETATLKCYPIPRHDTVYWYQQGPGQDPQFLISFYEKMQSDKGSIPDRFSAQQFSDYHSELNMSSLELGDSALYFCASSLVGETQYFGPGTRLLVL.

There are many counts of this clonotype. The CDR3 region is CSAAVGTYGYTF. In nucleotides, the CDR3 is TGCAGCGCCGCTGTAGGGACGTATGGCTACACCTTC. The chain is built from TRBV29-1 and TRBJ1-2; D may be TRBD1 (5 bases). Germline-derived CDR1 and CDR2 are SQVTM and ANQGSEA. The CDR3 runs 12 residues. Trimming removed 7 bases at V and 5 bases at J, with 14 bases between.

This chain uses TRBV11-2 with TRBJ2-1, with 7 positions matching TRBD1. Losses at the gene ends were 3 bases for V and 6 bases for J; bases not matched to a gene: 11. The CDR3 is 16 amino acids. The germline CDR1 and CDR2 sequences are SGHAT and FQNNGV. The CDR3 DNA sequence: TGTGCCAGCAGCTTCTTGATAACAGGGGCTGGCAATGAGCAGTTCTTC. Translated, it gives CASSFLITGAGNEQFF. The full variable domain, in which reference TRBV11-2 and TRBJ2-1 provide the parts outside the CDR3, is EAGVAQSPRYKIIEKRQSVAFWCNPISGHATLYWYQQILGQGPKLLIQFQNNGVVDDSQLPKDRFSAERLKGVDSTLKIQPAKLEDSAVYLCASSFLITGAGNEQFFGPGTRLTVL.